Reported below is one T cell receptor (beta chain). Its cognate antigen is unknown. The data originate from a study of blood T cells in healthy people across ages. Study-level information: Per two T cells, about one barcoded beta molecule was captured through template switching. The study, taken as a whole, reports: CMV status of donors was unknown, possibly confounding expanded clonotype changes.

Healthy Russian Caucasian donors spanned ages roughly 6 to 100 years. Trimming took 5 bases from V and 3 from J, leaving 6 bases between them. CDR1 is KGHDR, CDR2 SFDVKD, per germline. The CDR3 spans 12 residues. With a J-beta primer mix and a sample-barcoded 5' primer, a second PCR ran roughly 7 to 11 cycles. TCRdb fed the 5' RACE reads into MiXCR, producing one record per CDR3 protein. The sample shows about 1 million distinct CDR3 sequences, around 43% of them seen only once. Sequenced input: blood. The receptor was isolated from a woman aged 55-69 years in good health. The rearrangement links TRBV24-1 to TRBJ2-5; D uncertain. CDR3 amino acids: CATSALKETQYF. The CDR3 DNA follows: TGTGCCACCAGTGCTCTAAAAGAGACCCAGTACTTC.